One and the same sample provided the 28 T cell receptor beta chains below, sequenced in a study of cytomegalovirus exposure and HLA in healthy donors. Primers for the PCR totalled 60 Vbeta and 13 Jbeta. Assay: immunoSEQ multiplex PCR; the TCRdb copy retains only in-frame clones and omits some. The sample holds about 140,000 clones, 65% to 90% seen once. The sequenced material came from PBMCs. Source of these receptors: a female donor in good health and CMV-seronegative.

The rearrangement joins TRBV27 to TRBJ2-7, with 9 nucleotides matching TRBD1. The V segment lost 5 bases and the J segment 3 bases; nucleotides outside the gene matches: 5. This CDR3 region has 14 residues. Germline lookup yields CDR1 MNHEY and CDR2 SMNVEV (reference sequence). The CDR3 region is CASSPDRGSYEQYF. CDR3 DNA: TGTGCCAGCAGTCCTGACAGGGGGAGCTACGAGCAGTACTTC.

This chain joins TRBV6-5 and TRBJ1-2, with TRBD1 matching over 9 bases. Germline V gives CDR1 MNHEY, CDR2 SVGAGI. V dropped 6 bases and J dropped 7; count of bases not matched to a gene: 6. The CDR3 is made up of 13 amino acids. This chain's CDR3 is CASSQTGGFGYTF. In DNA, the CDR3 is TGTGCCAGCAGCCAGACAGGGGGATTTGGCTACACCTTC.

V is TRBV7-9 and J is TRBJ2-7, with D unclear. Germline V gene lookup returns CDR1 SEHNR and CDR2 FQNEAQ (reference sequence). Trimming removed 3 bases from V and 1 base from J, with 7 bases in between. The CDR3 is 13 residues long. The CDR3 is CASSFPGSYEQYF. As DNA, the CDR3 is TGTGCCAGCAGCTTCCCGGGTTCCTACGAGCAGTACTTC.

The chain carries TRBV7-7 and TRBJ2-1, with 7 bases lining up with TRBD1. The CDR3 has 12 residues. The trim removed 5 bases at V and 8 bases at J, leaving 3 bases unmatched. Germline values: CDR1 SSHAT, CDR2 FNYEAQ (reference sequence). CDR3 DNA sequence: TGTGCCAGCAGCCAAACAGGGGATGAGCAGTTCTTC. Protein sequence: CASSQTGDEQFF.

The chain recombines TRBV27 with TRBJ2-7; 9 bases align to TRBD1. Germline assignment: CDR1 MNHEY and CDR2 SMNVEV (reference sequence). This CDR3 is 16 amino acids long. The V and J ends lost 3 bases and 2 bases, in that order; junction bases with no gene match: 8. The CDR3 nucleotides are TGTGCCAGCAGTTTCCTCTCCTACAGGGGGCCCTACGAGCAGTACTTC. Its translation: CASSFLSYRGPYEQYF.

The chain combines TRBV28 with TRBJ2-5; D perhaps matches TRBD2 (6 bases). V lost 4 bases and J 3 bases, leaving 12 bases between the germline ends. Germline CDR1 MDHEN, CDR2 SYDVKM. The CDR3 is made up of 14 amino acids. The CDR3 DNA reads as TGTGCCAGCAGTTCGCCGGGGGTCAAAGAGACCCAGTACTTC. Amino acids: CASSSPGVKETQYF.

The chain's CDR3 is CASSGPGQGIYGYTF. CDR3 nucleotides: TGTGCCAGCAGTGGGCCGGGACAGGGTATCTATGGCTACACCTTC. The V gene is TRBV27, the J gene TRBJ1-2, with 9 bases fitting TRBD1. Trimming cost V 5 bases and J 4 bases; bases outside gene matches: 8. CDR1 and CDR2 (germline): MNHEY, SMNVEV (reference sequence). This CDR3 has 15 residues.

This clone has only a few counts. The CDR3 spells CASSFTGGTEAFF. The CDR3 nucleotides are TGTGCCAGCAGTTTTACAGGGGGGACTGAAGCTTTCTTT. This chain uses TRBV28 with TRBJ1-1, with 8 bases matching TRBD1. CDR1 MDHEN and CDR2 SYDVKM come from the germline V gene. The CDR3 loop spans 13 amino acids. The ends lost 3 bases at V and 5 bases at J; junction bases unmatched: 2.

CDR3 coding DNA: TGTGCCTGGAGTACACAGGGGACGCACATAGAGCAGTACTTC. This encodes CAWSTQGTHIEQYF. V gene TRBV30 combines with J gene TRBJ2-7; 7 positions agree with TRBD1. The CDR3 spans 14 residues. CDR1 is GTSNPN and CDR2 is SVGIG in the germline V gene (reference sequence). With V trimmed by 2 bases and J by 7 bases, 11 bases remained unmatched.

The chain joins TRBV10-1 to TRBJ1-5; 8 bases match TRBD1. Germline V CDR1 and CDR2: WNHNN, SYGVQD (reference sequence). J lost 4 bases, V lost 8 bases, and 7 bases had no gene match. The CDR3 covers 14 residues. CDR3 in amino acids: CASFLRTGNQPQHF. The CDR3 DNA reads TGCGCCAGCTTCCTTAGGACAGGGAATCAGCCCCAGCATTTT.

The table lists this clone with a few counts. The rearrangement joins TRBV29-1 to TRBJ1-2, with 8 positions matching TRBD1. This CDR3 contains 16 residues. Germline V gene sequence: CDR1 SQVTM, CDR2 ANQGSEA. V trimming: 0 bases; J trimming: 3 bases; junction bases outside the gene matches: 9. The DNA of the CDR3 is TGCAGCGTTGAAGATTATGCAGGGGGCGCCTACTATGGCTACACCTTC. This gives the protein CSVEDYAGGAYYGYTF. The whole variable domain, filled in from reference TRBV29-1 and TRBJ1-2, reads SAVISQKPSRDICQRGTSLTIQCQVDSQVTMMFWYRQQPGQSLTLIATANQGSEATYESGFVIDKFPISRPNLTFSTLTVSNMSPEDSSIYLCSVEDYAGGAYYGYTFGSGTRLTVV.

The V gene is TRBV4-1, the J gene TRBJ2-4; D is uncertain. V lost 6 bases, J lost 0 bases, and 15 bases lay in between. This CDR3 region has 16 residues. The germline gives CDR1 MGHRA, CDR2 YSYEKL. CDR3 amino acids: CASSIGTALAKNIQYF. The CDR3 nucleotides are TGCGCCAGCAGTATCGGAACAGCTCTAGCCAAAAACATTCAGTACTTC.

The chain employs TRBV4-2 and TRBJ1-2; perhaps TRBD1 as D (6 bases). V was clipped by 0 bases and J by 5 bases, with 19 bases between them. The V gene's germline CDR1 is LGHNA and CDR2 YNFKEQ. CDR3 length: 17 amino acids. The DNA for the CDR3 is TGTGCCAGCAGCCAAGATCCAGACCTAGGGGACATATATGGCTACACCTTC. It translates to CASSQDPDLGDIYGYTF.

This rearrangement joins TRBV5-1 to TRBJ1-5; D is perhaps TRBD1 (5 bases). There are 14 residues in the CDR3. Germline values: CDR1 SGHRS, CDR2 YFSETQ. V was cut by 4 bases and J by 2 bases, with 10 bases left in between. The CDR3 spells CASSLGVGNQPQHF. The CDR3 DNA follows: TGCGCCAGCAGCCTAGGGGTGGGCAATCAGCCCCAGCATTTT.

The chain recombines TRBV7-2 with TRBJ1-1; D gene unclear. Germline-derived CDR1 and CDR2 are SGHTA and FQGNSA. This CDR3 contains 13 residues. Deletions cut 5 bases from V and 5 bases from J, with 12 bases between. For the CDR3, the DNA is TGTGCCAGCAGCAAAGTACGGGGAACTGAAGCTTTCTTT. Its protein is CASSKVRGTEAFF.

This clone was found once. The chain joins TRBV2 to TRBJ2-7; 10 bases are shared with TRBD2. Germline lookup yields CDR1 SNHLY and CDR2 FYNNEI. After removal of 0 bases from V and 0 bases from J, the junction contained 8 bases not matched to a gene. CDR3 length: 18 residues. Here the CDR3 reads CASSEALPSGSFSYEQYF. CDR3 sequence (DNA): TGTGCCAGCAGTGAAGCGCTTCCTAGCGGGAGCTTCTCCTACGAGCAGTACTTC.

This chain connects TRBV5-4 to TRBJ2-1, with TRBD1 matching over 8 bases. Germline V CDR1 and CDR2: SGHNT, YYREEE (reference sequence). The CDR3 totals 16 residues. The V and J ends lost 5 bases and 3 bases, in that order; junction bases with no gene match: 10. CDR3 amino acids: CASSIIGTGSYNEQFF. CDR3 nucleotides: TGTGCCAGCAGTATCATAGGGACAGGAAGCTACAATGAGCAGTTCTTC.

V gene TRBV6-4 combines with J gene TRBJ2-2, with D possibly matching TRBD1 (6 bases). This CDR3 comprises 15 residues. The germline V and J ends were trimmed by 3 bases and 3 bases, with 11 bases remaining between them. Germline lookup yields CDR1 MRHNA and CDR2 SNTAGT. The DNA for the CDR3 is TGTGCCAGCAGTGATGCGGCAGGGGACACCGGGGAGCTGTTTTTT. This translates into CASSDAAGDTGELFF.

In its sample, this clone was seen a few times. This rearrangement joins TRBV6-5 to TRBJ1-4, with 11 nucleotides matching TRBD1. Germline values: CDR1 MNHEY, CDR2 SVGAGI. V shed 2 bases and J 7 bases; nucleotides not matched to a gene: 0. This CDR3 is built from 14 residues. DNA of the CDR3: TGTGCCAGCAGTTACGGGACAGGGGGTGAAAAACTGTTTTTT. Its protein product is CASSYGTGGEKLFF.

The V gene is TRBV6-6, the J gene TRBJ1-1, with a possible D match to TRBD1 (6 bases). The CDR3 length is 14 residues. V was pared by 6 bases and J by 3 bases, with 14 bases between. CDR1 is MNHNY and CDR2 is SVGAGI in the germline V gene (reference sequence). The CDR3 nucleotides read TGTGCCAGCAGACAAACAGGGAGAGACACTGAAGCTTTCTTT. This translates into CASRQTGRDTEAFF.

The rearrangement links TRBV28 to TRBJ2-5; 8 bases are a match to TRBD2. The V gene end was trimmed by 11 bases and the J gene end by 7 bases; junction bases not matched to a gene: 9. CDR1 MDHEN and CDR2 SYDVKM come from the germline V gene. This CDR3 is built from 12 residues. The DNA of the CDR3 is TGTGCCGGCGGCCTCGGGGGGGCGACCCAGTACTTC. Amino acid sequence: CAGGLGGATQYF.

The rearrangement links TRBV5-1 to TRBJ2-1, with 8 bases aligning to TRBD2. Germline trimming cut 4 bases from V and 2 bases from J; bases unmatched to any gene: 5. The germline V gene has CDR1 SGHRS and CDR2 YFSETQ. This CDR3 is built from 15 residues. CDR3 in DNA: TGCGCCAGCAGCATTAGCGGGGCCACCTACAATGAGCAGTTCTTC. Its translation: CASSISGATYNEQFF.

The chain is built from TRBV10-3 and TRBJ2-2; D might be TRBD2 (7 bases). V dropped 8 bases and J dropped 3 bases, with 22 bases sitting between them. CDR1 ENHRY and CDR2 SYGVKD come from the germline V gene. CDR3 size: 17 residues. Here the CDR3 reads CAIRPGRGPVHTGELFF. The CDR3 DNA follows: TGTGCCATCCGGCCCGGGCGGGGGCCAGTTCACACCGGGGAGCTGTTTTTT.

The rearrangement uses TRBV27 and TRBJ1-1, with no clear D. The CDR3 has 10 amino acids. Between the trimmed V and J ends, which lost 8 bases and 11 bases, there was a span of 12 bases. From germline, CDR1 is MNHEY and CDR2 SMNVEV (reference sequence). The CDR3 DNA follows: TGTGCCAGCGCGTCCCCCGGGGCTTTCTTT. The encoded protein is CASASPGAFF.

This chain links TRBV4-1 with TRBJ1-2, with 9 positions matching TRBD1. The length of the CDR3 is 17 residues. Germline lookup yields CDR1 MGHRA and CDR2 YSYEKL. J lost 2 bases, V lost 0 bases, and 7 bases had no gene match. This CDR3 is CASSQERGQGWNYGYTF. The DNA for the CDR3 is TGCGCCAGCAGCCAAGAGCGAGGACAGGGGTGGAACTATGGCTACACCTTC.

V usage is TRBV27 and J usage is TRBJ1-4; unclear D gene. Deletions cut 5 bases from V and 3 bases from J, with 16 bases between. Germline CDR1 and CDR2: MNHEY and SMNVEV (reference sequence). There are 16 residues in the CDR3. CDR3 sequence: CASSGEALQPNEKLFF. In DNA form, the CDR3 reads TGTGCCAGCAGTGGAGAAGCATTGCAGCCTAATGAAAAACTGTTTTTT.

This chain uses TRBV6-5 with TRBJ2-7; 8 nucleotides align to TRBD1. There are 13 residues in the CDR3. Trimming at V came to 6 bases and at J to 2 bases, leaving 3 bases not matched to a gene. Germline values: CDR1 MNHEY, CDR2 SVGAGI. In DNA form, the CDR3 reads TGTGCCAGCAGCCCGACAGGGGCCTACGAGCAGTACTTC. Residues: CASSPTGAYEQYF.

The rearrangement links TRBV9 to TRBJ1-3; a possible D gene is TRBD1 (5 bases). V dropped 0 bases and J dropped 4 bases, with 11 bases sitting between them. The CDR3 is 15 residues long. Germline V gene lookup returns CDR1 SGDLS and CDR2 YYNGEE. The CDR3 spells CASSVEGGAGNTIYF. CDR3 sequence (DNA): TGTGCCAGCAGCGTAGAGGGTGGGGCGGGAAACACCATATATTTT.